The 13 T cell receptor beta chains below were found in one sample sequenced in a study of blood T cell repertoires in COVID-19. TCRdb keeps only in-frame clones here, not all; method: immunoSEQ multiplex PCR. The table records about 24,000 clones, 86% of them present only once. Sequencing was carried out using peripheral blood. These receptors originate from a human donor with active COVID-19. The donor label of this sample is uncertain.

This clone was seen a single time. The chain carries TRBV6-5 and TRBJ2-7; tentatively, D is TRBD2 (5 bases). The ends were cut back, 6 bases at V and 7 bases at J, with 22 bases in the middle. This CDR3 comprises 15 residues. Germline loops: CDR1 MNHEY, CDR2 SVGAGI. The CDR3 protein is CASSDSLVAGWEQYF. CDR3 DNA: TGTGCCAGCAGCGACTCCCTGGTGGCGGGCTGGGAGCAGTACTTC.

CDR3 sequence: CASSPGQGSRIETQYF. The CDR3 DNA reads TGCGCCAGCAGCCCAGGACAGGGATCGAGGATAGAGACCCAGTACTTC. The V gene is TRBV5-1, the J gene TRBJ2-5, with 8 bases that match TRBD1. The trim removed 4 bases at V and 4 bases at J, leaving 12 bases unmatched. CDR3 length equals 16 residues. Germline V gene lookup returns CDR1 SGHRS and CDR2 YFSETQ.

The rearrangement joins TRBV7-9 to TRBJ2-5; TRBD2 matches 8 bases. This CDR3 region has 15 residues. J gave up 5 bases and V 2 bases, and 7 bases lay outside the gene matches. Germline CDR1 is SEHNR and CDR2 is FQNEAQ (reference sequence). The CDR3 DNA reads TGTGCCAGCAGCTTACTAACGGGGGGGCGGGAGACCCAGTACTTC. This gives the protein CASSLLTGGRETQYF.

There are a few counts of this clone. In DNA, the CDR3 is TGTGCCAGCAGCAGAGTCATTGGCGGGACAGATAATCAGCCCCAGCATTTT. Translating gives CASSRVIGGTDNQPQHF. The gene calls are TRBV27 and TRBJ1-5, with TRBD1 matching over 7 bases. V trimming: 6 bases; J trimming: 4 bases; junction bases outside the gene matches: 15. The CDR3 is 17 amino acids. Germline values: CDR1 MNHEY, CDR2 SMNVEV (reference sequence).

The chain carries TRBV7-9 and TRBJ2-1, with TRBD2 matching over 8 bases. Trimming at V came to 1 base and at J to 8 bases, leaving 7 bases not matched to a gene. Germline V lookup: CDR1 SEHNR, CDR2 FQNEAQ (reference sequence). The CDR3 is 15 amino acids. The CDR3 loop is CASSLGGAGADEQFF. The CDR3 nucleotides are TGTGCCAGCAGCTTAGGCGGAGCGGGAGCGGATGAGCAGTTCTTC.

The rearrangement uses TRBV20-1 and TRBJ2-5, with a weak D call TRBD2 (6 bases). From germline, CDR1 is DFQATT and CDR2 SNEGSKA (reference sequence). Trimming cost V 3 bases and J 2 bases, with 13 bases left between them. This CDR3 is 14 amino acids long. CDR3 DNA: TGCAGTGCTAGTATCTGGGGAGGTCAAGAGACCCAGTACTTC. Encoded protein: CSASIWGGQETQYF.

The chain employs TRBV6-4 and TRBJ2-1; unclear D gene. V lost 7 bases and J 0 bases, leaving 10 bases between the germline ends. The germline gives CDR1 MRHNA, CDR2 SNTAGT. CDR3 size: 14 residues. The CDR3 sequence: CASKPESSYNEQFF. The CDR3 DNA is TGTGCCAGCAAGCCGGAGAGCTCCTACAATGAGCAGTTCTTC.

The chain combines TRBV18 with TRBJ1-6; D unclear. The CDR3 covers 15 residues. Germline V lookup: CDR1 KGHSH, CDR2 LQKENI. V dropped 1 base and J dropped 10 bases, with 14 bases sitting between them. DNA for the CDR3: TGTGCCAGCTCACCACGAATTAGAGGAGGATCACCCCTCCACTTT. Its translation: CASSPRIRGGSPLHF.

This chain links TRBV25-1 with TRBJ2-3; 8 bases line up with TRBD1. CDR1 and CDR2 (germline): MGHDK, SYGVNS. The CDR3 totals 15 residues. Unmatched junction bases numbered 6, after V lost 6 bases and J lost 1 base. The CDR3: CASRPPGQGTDTQYF. CDR3 in DNA: TGTGCCAGCAGACCTCCGGGACAGGGCACAGATACGCAGTATTTT.

Note on this clone: The identical CDR3 is also encoded by other nucleotide sequences in the sample. The chain combines TRBV19 with TRBJ2-3, with 11 bases matching TRBD1. Trimming at V came to 6 bases and at J to 6 bases, leaving 5 bases not matched to a gene. Germline V lookup: CDR1 LNHDA, CDR2 SQIVND (reference sequence). The CDR3 length is 14 residues. The CDR3 sequence is CASRDRGRVDTQYF. The CDR3 DNA reads TGTGCCAGTAGGGACAGGGGGCGGGTGGATACGCAGTATTTT. The entire variable domain, with the rest obtained from reference TRBV19 and TRBJ2-3, is as follows: DGGITQSPKYLFRKEGQNVTLSCEQNLNHDAMYWYRQDPGQGLRLIYYSQIVNDFQKGDIAEGYSVSREKKESFPLTVTSAQKNPTAFYLCASRDRGRVDTQYFGPGTRLTVL.

Only one count was recorded for this clone. The J gene is TRBJ2-3, the V gene TRBV2, with D possibly being TRBD1 (6 bases). Germline V gives CDR1 SNHLY, CDR2 FYNNEI. V was clipped by 8 bases and J by 4 bases, with 19 bases between them. CDR3 length equals 15 residues. CDR3 DNA: TGTGCCAGCCGGTTTACTAGAGGGGGAGCAGATACGCAGTATTTT. This gives the protein CASRFTRGGADTQYF.

The genes are TRBV5-1 and TRBJ2-1; the match to TRBD2 covers 11 bases. This CDR3 spans 15 amino acids. Germline trimming cut 2 bases from V and 2 bases from J; bases unmatched to any gene: 0. From germline, CDR1 is SGHRS and CDR2 YFSETQ. This chain's CDR3 is CASSFSGGAYNEQFF. In DNA, the CDR3 is TGCGCCAGCAGCTTTAGCGGGGGGGCCTACAATGAGCAGTTCTTC.

The CDR3 coding sequence is TGTGCCAGCAGCGTAGAGACCCCCGGGATCTACGAGCAGTACTTC. Translated: CASSVETPGIYEQYF. The rearrangement uses TRBV7-8 and TRBJ2-7, with D tentatively TRBD2 (5 bases). This CDR3 is 15 amino acids long. Germline CDR1 is SGHVS and CDR2 is FQNEAQ. V was cut by 5 bases and J by 3 bases, with 17 bases left in between.